The 18 T cell receptor beta chains in this list originate from one sample, sequenced in a study of T cells in localized non-small cell lung cancer. Libraries were prepared by immunoSEQ multiplex PCR; TCRdb keeps only in-frame clonotypes and omits some of them. The sample lists roughly 23,000 clones, 85% to 90% occurring once. Sequenced material: peripheral blood, taken before any cancer treatment. The receptor set was obtained from a male donor at least 60 years old with stage I squamous cell lung carcinoma.

This clone showed up just once. This chain links TRBV20-1 with TRBJ2-2; D assignment may be TRBD1 or TRBD2 (5 bases each). Germline V gene data show CDR1 as DFQATT and CDR2 as SNEGSKA (reference sequence). This CDR3 spans 11 amino acids. V lost 6 bases to trimming and J lost 6 bases, with 8 bases between them. The CDR3 DNA reads as TGCAGTGCGAGGGGACCCGGGGAGCTGTTTTTT. It translates to CSARGPGELFF.

This chain connects TRBV5-6 to TRBJ1-1, with D maybe TRBD1 (6 bases). The CDR3 loop spans 15 amino acids. Trimming took 4 bases from V and 1 from J, leaving 14 bases between them. Germline values: CDR1 SGHDT, CDR2 YYEEEE. The chain's CDR3 is CASSPLQGRNTEAFF. The CDR3 DNA reads TGTGCCAGCAGCCCATTACAGGGTCGGAACACTGAAGCTTTCTTT.

V gene TRBV5-8 combines with J gene TRBJ1-3; D not certain. Per germline, CDR1 SGHTS and CDR2 YDEGEE. The CDR3 has 13 residues. Trimming took 2 bases from V and 3 from J, leaving 6 bases between them. CDR3 in amino acids: CASSFANGNTIYF. The CDR3 region has the DNA TGTGCCAGCAGCTTTGCAAATGGAAACACCATATATTTT.

The count of this clone is one. The chain carries TRBV30 and TRBJ1-5; 8 nucleotides align to TRBD1. The germline V gene has CDR1 GTSNPN and CDR2 SVGIG (reference sequence). The CDR3 totals 13 residues. V lost 5 bases, J lost 7 bases, and 7 bases stayed unmatched. CDR3 bases: TGTGCCTGGGGGGGAGACAGGGGCCAGCCCCAGCATTTT. It translates to CAWGGDRGQPQHF.

The chain combines TRBV5-1 with TRBJ1-1; TRBD1 might be the D (5 bases). V was trimmed by 0 bases and J by 4 bases, leaving 13 bases between them. This CDR3 comprises 15 residues. In germline, CDR1 is SGHRS, CDR2 YFSETQ. The CDR3: CASSLVSEGRTEAFF. As DNA, the CDR3 is TGCGCCAGCAGCTTGGTATCGGAGGGGCGCACTGAAGCTTTCTTT.

This clone was seen more than once but under ten times. This chain joins TRBV27 and TRBJ2-7; 7 nucleotides align to TRBD2. Germline CDR1 is MNHEY and CDR2 is SMNVEV (reference sequence). The junction had 3 bases not matched to a gene; V was cut back by 4 bases and J by 3 bases. The CDR3 loop spans 13 amino acids. Here the CDR3 reads CASSYSGVYEQYF. Written as DNA, the CDR3 is TGTGCCAGCAGTTACAGCGGGGTCTACGAGCAGTACTTC.

CDR3 protein: CASSSGTEIYGYTF. The CDR3 DNA reads TGTGCCAGCAGCTCCGGGACAGAGATTTATGGCTACACCTTC. The chain recombines TRBV5-4 with TRBJ1-2; 7 nucleotides line up with TRBD1. J lost 5 bases, V lost 3 bases, and 7 bases had no gene match. Germline V gene lookup returns CDR1 SGHNT and CDR2 YYREEE (reference sequence). The CDR3 is 14 residues long.

The V and J genes are TRBV7-9 and TRBJ2-5, with D perhaps TRBD2 (6 bases). Between the trimmed V and J ends, which lost 5 bases and 0 bases, there was a span of 7 bases. The CDR3 sequence is 13 residues long. Germline CDR1 and CDR2: SEHNR and FQNEAQ (reference sequence). CDR3 bases: TGTGCCAGCAGCAGGGACTACCAAGAGACCCAGTACTTC. Translated: CASSRDYQETQYF.

The chain carries TRBV2 and TRBJ2-5, with 7 bases aligning to TRBD1. Per the germline V gene, CDR1 is SNHLY and CDR2 is FYNNEI. The CDR3 is made up of 15 amino acids. Trimming removed 6 bases from V and 1 base from J; junction bases left unmatched: 8. In DNA form, the CDR3 reads TGTGCCAGCAGCGGAGAGGGACAGCCCCAAGAGACCCAGTACTTC. It translates to CASSGEGQPQETQYF.

The chain couples TRBV4-2 to TRBJ1-2; weak D call: TRBD1 (5 bases). There are 15 residues in the CDR3. Trimming removed 0 bases from V and 4 bases from J, with 12 bases in between. The germline V gene encodes CDR1 LGHNA and CDR2 YNFKEQ. CDR3 region: CASSQDRGGGYGYTF. CDR3 DNA sequence: TGTGCCAGCAGCCAAGATAGGGGTGGAGGCTATGGCTACACCTTC.

The chain recombines TRBV6-1 with TRBJ1-5; D is undetermined. CDR1 and CDR2 from the germline V gene are MNHNS and SASEGT. The CDR3 sequence is 14 residues long. The V end was cut by 0 bases, the J end by 2 bases, with 5 bases between. The CDR3 coding sequence is TGTGCCAGCAGTGAAGCGTCAGGCAATCAGCCCCAGCATTTT. Its translation is CASSEASGNQPQHF.

The rearrangement joins TRBV30 to TRBJ1-1; D gene uncertain. Between the trimmed V and J ends, which lost 4 bases and 7 bases, there was a span of 7 bases. The CDR3 runs 10 residues. CDR1 is GTSNPN, CDR2 SVGIG, per germline (reference sequence). CDR3 region: CAWKVLEAFF. The DNA of the CDR3 is TGTGCCTGGAAGGTCCTTGAAGCTTTCTTT.

This chain connects TRBV21-1 to TRBJ1-3; the table's D gene call, TRBD1, was not cross checked with the DNA. TRBV21-1 is described as a pseudogene. The CDR3 runs to 15 residues. CDR3 in DNA: TGTGCCAGCAGCGCCCGGGACAGGGGGGGAAACACCATATATTTT. This gives the protein CASSARDRGGNTIYF.

The chain links TRBV6-1 to TRBJ1-1, with 7 bases that match TRBD1. The trim removed 4 bases at V and 5 bases at J, leaving 19 bases unmatched. CDR3 length equals 18 residues. CDR1 is MNHNS and CDR2 is SASEGT in the germline V gene. The DNA for the CDR3 is TGTGCCAGCAGTGTACGAGCTTCGGGGACCCAGGGGGAGACTGAAGCTTTCTTT. Translating gives CASSVRASGTQGETEAFF.

The genes are TRBV9 and TRBJ1-6, with D perhaps matching TRBD1 (5 bases). The germline V and J ends were trimmed by 1 base and 5 bases, with 7 bases remaining between them. The germline gives CDR1 SGDLS, CDR2 YYNGEE. This CDR3 is 14 amino acids long. CDR3 nucleotides: TGTGCCAGCAGCGTAATAGGGGATAATTCACCCCTCCACTTT. It translates to CASSVIGDNSPLHF.

V usage is TRBV15 and J usage is TRBJ1-1; D gene uncertain. Between the trimmed V and J ends, which lost 7 bases and 6 bases, there was a span of 9 bases. The CDR3 has 11 residues. Germline CDR1 reads LNHNV; CDR2 reads YYDKDF (reference sequence). CDR3 in amino acids: CATTQVAEAFF. In DNA form, the CDR3 reads TGTGCCACCACCCAGGTGGCTGAAGCTTTCTTT. The variable domain in full, completed from reference TRBV15 and TRBJ1-1, reads DAMVIQNPRYQVTQFGKPVTLSCSQTLNHNVMYWYQQKSSQAPKLLFHYYDKDFNNEADTPDNFQSRRPNTSFCFLDIRSPGLGDTAMYLCATTQVAEAFFGQGTRLTVV.

V gene TRBV9 combines with J gene TRBJ2-3, with TRBD2 identical over 8 bases. Losses at the gene ends were 3 bases for V and 2 bases for J; bases not matched to a gene: 8. This CDR3 has 16 residues. Germline CDR1 SGDLS, CDR2 YYNGEE. The CDR3 loop is CASSDPTSGLTDTQYF. The CDR3, as DNA: TGTGCCAGCAGCGACCCTACTAGCGGACTCACAGATACGCAGTATTTT.

CDR3 nucleotide sequence: TGTGCCAGCAGTTTATCAGGGTCCGGGGAGCTGTTTTTT. It encodes CASSLSGSGELFF. The rearrangement joins TRBV27 to TRBJ2-2; D gene unclear. V was trimmed by 0 bases and J by 6 bases, leaving 5 bases between them. This CDR3 has 13 residues. The V gene's germline CDR1 is MNHEY and CDR2 SMNVEV (reference sequence).